Below, 7 T cell receptor beta chains from the same sample are listed, as sequenced in a study of T cells in Graves' hyperthyroidism and ophthalmopathy. TCR beta CDR3 regions were amplified from RNA. Using the HTBI primer set, a first-round RT-PCR was run on the TCR CDR3. Each CDR3 protein gets one entry after TCRdb re-called the multiplex PCR reads with MiXCR. Among around 34,000 distinct CDR3 sequences listed, 52% were seen once. Material: blood. Receptors originate from a woman aged 40-49 years with Graves' ophthalmopathy.

V gene TRBV7-2 combines with J gene TRBJ1-6; a possible D gene is TRBD1 (6 bases). V was shortened by 4 bases and J by 5 bases, with 15 bases between the two germline ends. The germline CDR1 and CDR2 sequences are SGHTA and FQGNSA. The CDR3 runs to 16 residues. The chain's CDR3 is CASSYRGTSHNSPLHF. The CDR3 coding sequence is TGTGCCAGCAGCTATAGGGGGACCAGTCATAATTCACCCCTCCACTTT.

In the case of this clonotype: The final CDR3 position lacks the conserved phenylalanine or tryptophan, pointing to a likely read error. The CDR3: CASSWDVSNQPQYC. The CDR3 nucleotides are TGCGCCAGCAGCTGGGACGTTAGCAATCAGCCCCAGTACTGC. The chain employs TRBV5-1 and TRBJ2-5, with D perhaps being TRBD1 or TRBD2 (5 bases each). CDR3 length equals 14 residues. V was cut by 3 bases and J by 9 bases, with 18 bases left in between. Germline loops: CDR1 SGHRS, CDR2 YFSETQ.

As DNA, the CDR3 is TGTGCCAGCAGCTTATATCCAGGAGGCTTTCAGCCCCAGCATTTT. This gives the protein CASSLYPGGFQPQHF. The chain uses TRBV7-2 and TRBJ1-5; D gene ambiguous. Germline-derived CDR1 and CDR2 are SGHTA and FQGNSA. V shed 2 bases and J shed 6 bases, with 14 bases lying between them. This CDR3 has 15 amino acids. Together with reference TRBV7-2 and TRBJ1-5, the CDR3 gives the full variable domain: GAGVSQSPSNKVTEKGKDVELRCDPISGHTALYWYRQSLGQGLEFLIYFQGNSAPDKSGLPSDRFSAERTGGSVSTLTIQRTQQEDSAVYLCASSLYPGGFQPQHFGDGTRLSIL.

The V gene is TRBV20-1, the J gene TRBJ2-1, with TRBD2 matching 13 bases. This CDR3 has 14 amino acids. Per the germline V gene, CDR1 is DFQATT and CDR2 is SNEGSKA (reference sequence). Unmatched junction bases numbered 6, after V lost 3 bases and J lost 10 bases. In DNA, the CDR3 is TGCAGTGCTAGCCTTCGACTAGCGGGGGGAGAGCAGTTCTTC. Its protein product is CSASLRLAGGEQFF.

The CDR3 DNA follows: TGTGCCAGTAGCAAACAGTACAGGGGAAACACCGGGGAGCTGTTTTTT. Amino acids: CASSKQYRGNTGELFF. The chain employs TRBV19 and TRBJ2-2; 7 positions match TRBD1. The CDR3 loop spans 16 amino acids. The J segment lost 2 bases and the V segment lost 6 bases, leaving 9 bases of the junction unmatched. Per germline, CDR1 LNHDA and CDR2 SQIVND (reference sequence).

CDR3 residues: CASSLEGGNQPQHF. Here the CDR3 DNA reads TGTGCCAGCAGCTTAGAGGGGGGTAATCAGCCCCAGCATTTT. This rearrangement joins TRBV13 to TRBJ1-5, with D possibly matching TRBD1 (6 bases). The CDR3 is 14 residues long. V lost 1 base and J lost 4, with 8 bases in between. CDR1 and CDR2 (germline): PRHDT, FYEKMQ (reference sequence).

With respect to this clonotype: A much bigger clone sits one base away, suggesting this may be a read error. The chain couples TRBV28 to TRBJ2-1; TRBD1 might be the D (5 bases). The J call may not be correct, given that the DNA end is closer to TRBJ2-7. Germline V gene lookup returns CDR1 MDHEN and CDR2 SYDVKM. There are 16 residues in the CDR3. CDR3 sequence: CASSLMATDSYNEQYF. In DNA, the CDR3 is TGTGCCAGCAGTTTAATGGCGACAGACTCCTACAATGAGCAGTACTTC.